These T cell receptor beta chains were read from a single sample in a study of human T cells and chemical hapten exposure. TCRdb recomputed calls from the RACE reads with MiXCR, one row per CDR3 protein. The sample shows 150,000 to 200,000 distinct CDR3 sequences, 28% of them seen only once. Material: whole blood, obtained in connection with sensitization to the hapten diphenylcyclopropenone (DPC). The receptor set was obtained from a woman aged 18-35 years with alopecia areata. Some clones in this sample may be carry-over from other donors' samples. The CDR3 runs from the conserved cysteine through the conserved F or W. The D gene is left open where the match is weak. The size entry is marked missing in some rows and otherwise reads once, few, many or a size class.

TGTGCCAGCAGCCGGAGGCTTTCCACTAACAATGAGCAGTTCTTC CASSRRLSTNNEQFF few TRBJ2-1 NA TRBV7-6
TGTGCCAGCAGTCACGGCCCGAACACCGGGGAGCTGTTTTTT CASSHGPNTGELFF NA TRBJ2-2 NA TRBV6-2/TRBV6-3
TGTGCCAGTAGTGGTACAGGGGTACCCAATCAGCCCCAGCATTTT CASSGTGVPNQPQHF few TRBJ1-5 TRBD1 TRBV19
TGTGCCAGCAGCGGGTCCCCCACAGATACGCAGTATTTT CASSGSPTDTQYF NA TRBJ2-3 NA TRBV9
TGCAGTGCTAGAGAAAGGAACGCCGGCTATGGCTACACCTTC CSARERNAGYGYTF NA TRBJ1-2 NA TRBV20-1
TGCGCCAGCGGCAGGGAAATGAACACTGAAGCTTTCTTT CASGREMNTEAFF NA TRBJ1-1 NA TRBV5-1
TGTGCCAGCAGCCCCCCGGGGGAGCAGTACTTC CASSPPGEQYF NA TRBJ2-7 NA TRBV14
TGCAGCTACAGACAGTCCCTAGCCAAAAACATTCAGTACTTC CSYRQSLAKNIQYF NA TRBJ2-4 NA TRBV29-1
TGTGCCAGCAGCTTTCACTTACCGACCTACGAGCAGTACTTC CASSFHLPTYEQYF NA TRBJ2-7 NA TRBV7-7
TGTGCCAGCAGCCAAGCCAGGCTCTACACTGAAGCTTTCTTT CASSQARLYTEAFF few TRBJ1-1 NA TRBV3-1
TGTGCCACCAGCAGAGATCCAGCGTATCTGGACACTGAAGCTTTCTTT CATSRDPAYLDTEAFF NA TRBJ1-1 NA TRBV15
TGTGCCAGCAGCCAAGATTTTGGACAGGCCCAGCCCCAGCATTTT CASSQDFGQAQPQHF NA TRBJ1-5 TRBD1 TRBV4-2
TGCAGCGTTGCGGGAAACTACGAGCAGTACTTC CSVAGNYEQYF NA TRBJ2-7 NA TRBV29-1
TGTGCCTGGGACATTAGCTCCTATAATTCACCCCTCCACTTT CAWDISSYNSPLHF NA TRBJ1-6 NA TRBV9
TGTGCCAGCAGCCAGACTAGGGATGAGACCCAGTACTTC CASSQTRDETQYF NA TRBJ2-5 NA TRBV7-8
TGTGCCAGCAGTGGACAGGGCACAGATACGCAGTATTTT CASSGQGTDTQYF NA TRBJ2-3 NA TRBV6-4
TGTGCCAGCAGCTCGAAAGGACAGATGAACACTGAAGCTTTCTTT CASSSKGQMNTEAFF few TRBJ1-1 NA TRBV7-9
TGTGCCTGGAGTGTAGGGGGCTTGGAGACCCAGTACTTC CAWSVGGLETQYF NA TRBJ2-5 TRBD1 TRBV30
TGTGCCAGAGACACAGGGGGAGGCTATGGCTACACCTTC CARDTGGGYGYTF NA TRBJ1-2 TRBD1 TRBV2
TGTGCCAGCAACCCGGTCCACGCTAACTATGGCTACACCTTC CASNPVHANYGYTF NA TRBJ1-2 NA TRBV4-2
TGTGCCAGCAGCTCCTACCGTGGACGGCCGAGGCGAGAGACCCAGTACTTC CASSSYRGRPRRETQYF NA TRBJ2-5 NA TRBV11-2
TGCAGCGTTGAAAGGCAGGCGGGCGTCAATGGCTACACCTTC CSVERQAGVNGYTF few TRBJ1-2 NA TRBV29-1
TGCAGCGTTGAAGACAGGCATTATGGCTACACCTTC CSVEDRHYGYTF few TRBJ1-2 NA TRBV29-1
TGCGCCAGCAGCTTGGAAGGGATCGGGGAGCTGTTTTTT CASSLEGIGELFF NA TRBJ2-2 NA TRBV5-1
TGTGCCATCAGTGCCTTCACCGGGGGGGTTTCCTCTGGAAACACCATATATTTT CAISAFTGGVSSGNTIYF few TRBJ1-3 NA TRBV10-3
TGTGCCACCAGCAGAGATCGGGGGAATCAGCCCCAGCATTTT CATSRDRGNQPQHF NA TRBJ1-5 NA TRBV15
TGTGCCAGCAGCGCATTGGTGGAGACCCAGTACTTC CASSALVETQYF many TRBJ2-5 NA TRBV7-9
TGTGCCAGCAGCGTAGAAACTAGCGGGGAGCAGTTCTTC CASSVETSGEQFF NA TRBJ2-1 TRBD2 TRBV9
TGTGCCAGCAGCAAAGGGACAGGGGGAAACGAGCAGTACTTC CASSKGTGGNEQYF many TRBJ2-7 NA TRBV21-1
TGCAGCGGCGGAACTAGCGGGGGGTACAATGAGCAGTTCTTC CSGGTSGGYNEQFF many TRBJ2-1 TRBD2 TRBV29-1
TGCAGTGCGGACAGGAATAACTATGGCTACACCTTC CSADRNNYGYTF NA TRBJ1-2 TRBD1 TRBV20-1
TGTGCCAGCAGTGGAGCGGGGGGCGCGCCAGATACGCAGTATTTT CASSGAGGAPDTQYF NA TRBJ2-3 TRBD2 TRBV7-9
TGCGCCAGCAGCCAAGACGGTGGGCGGGCTTTCTTT CASSQDGGRAFF NA TRBJ1-1 NA TRBV4-1
TGTGCCAGCAAAATCTCCCGGGACAGGGGGTCCGAGCAGTACTTC CASKISRDRGSEQYF few TRBJ2-7 TRBD1 TRBV27
TGTGCCAGCTCACCATCGGCCTACGAGCAGTACTTC CASSPSAYEQYF few TRBJ2-7 NA TRBV18
TGTGCCAGCAGCTTAGCAGGGGCGCGTTACGAGCAGTACTTC CASSLAGARYEQYF NA TRBJ2-7 NA TRBV7-9
TGTGCCGTTAAGGGGGCGAAGACCGGGGAGCTGTTTTTT CAVKGAKTGELFF NA TRBJ2-2 TRBD1 TRBV24-1
TGCAGTGCCGCGACCGGGACTAGAAACAACAATGAGCAGTTCTTC CSAATGTRNNNEQFF NA TRBJ2-1 TRBD2 TRBV20-1
TGTGCCAGCAATAACGTCAGGAGCGGCAGTCAGCCCCAGCATTTT CASNNVRSGSQPQHF few TRBJ1-5 NA TRBV6-2/TRBV6-3
TGTGCCAGCAATCCCGGGGGCAACGAGCAGTACTTC CASNPGGNEQYF NA TRBJ2-7 NA TRBV7-9